This is a list of T cell receptor beta chains from one sample in a study of blood T cell repertoires in COVID-19. Data came from immunoSEQ multiplex PCR; TCRdb stores just in-frame clones and leaves some out. The top ten hold 4.5% to 7% of the sample, which has 50,000 to 80,000 clones, 84% seen once. The specimen sequenced was peripheral blood. These receptors all stem from a woman in her sixties or seventies with acute or convalescent COVID-19. The CDR3 runs from the conserved cysteine through the conserved F or W. A D gene is named only where the DNA matches it firmly. Part of the rows lack a size; the others show once, few, many or a class for expanded clones.

V	size	J	D	CDR3	DNA
TRBV5-1	few	TRBJ1-2	TRBD1	CASSWGTGKGYTF	TGCGCCAGCAGCTGGGGGACAGGGAAAGGCTACACCTTC
TRBV9	.	TRBJ1-1	.	CASSVEMNTEAFF	TGTGCCAGCAGCGTCGAGATGAACACTGAAGCTTTCTTT
TRBV19	.	TRBJ1-2	.	CASSPDILKVECTF	TGTGCCAGTTCTCCGGATATTCTCAAGGTGGAGTGCACCTTC
TRBV5-1	few	TRBJ2-7	.	CASSWGGTGSSYEQYF	TGCGCCAGCAGCTGGGGGGGGACAGGAAGCTCCTACGAGCAGTACTTC
TRBV29-1	.	TRBJ1-4	.	CSVERDEKLFF	TGCAGCGTTGAACGAGATGAAAAACTGTTTTTT
TRBV5-1	medium-sized	TRBJ2-2	TRBD1	CASSVGQGNTGELFF	TGCGCCAGCAGCGTGGGACAGGGGAACACCGGGGAGCTGTTTTTT
TRBV4-1	.	TRBJ1-5	TRBD1	CASSQDRTGALNQPQHF	TGCGCCAGCAGCCAAGATCGGACAGGGGCCTTAAATCAGCCCCAGCATTTT
TRBV2	.	TRBJ1-2	.	CASSFGERGYGYTF	TGTGCCAGCTCCTTTGGGGAGCGGGGCTATGGCTACACCTTC
TRBV4-1	.	TRBJ2-5	TRBD1	CASSQDHGTGYQVRETQYF	TGCGCCAGCAGCCAAGATCATGGGACAGGGTATCAGGTACGAGAGACCCAGTACTTC
TRBV2	once	TRBJ2-1	.	CASNGHSEQFF	TGTGCCAGCAATGGACACAGTGAGCAGTTCTTC